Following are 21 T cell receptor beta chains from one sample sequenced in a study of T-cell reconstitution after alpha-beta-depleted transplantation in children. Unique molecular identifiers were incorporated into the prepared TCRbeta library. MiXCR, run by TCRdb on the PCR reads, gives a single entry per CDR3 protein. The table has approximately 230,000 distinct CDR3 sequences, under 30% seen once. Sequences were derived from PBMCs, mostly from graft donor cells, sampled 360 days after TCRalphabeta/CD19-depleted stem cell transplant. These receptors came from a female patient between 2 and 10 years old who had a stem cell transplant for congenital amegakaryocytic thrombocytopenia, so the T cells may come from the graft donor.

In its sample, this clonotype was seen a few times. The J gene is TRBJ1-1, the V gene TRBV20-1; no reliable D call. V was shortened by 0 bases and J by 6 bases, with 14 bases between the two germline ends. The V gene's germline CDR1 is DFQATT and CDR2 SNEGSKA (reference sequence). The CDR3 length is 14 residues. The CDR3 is CSARDPRLLSEAFF. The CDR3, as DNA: TGCAGTGCTAGAGATCCACGACTCCTCTCTGAAGCTTTCTTT.

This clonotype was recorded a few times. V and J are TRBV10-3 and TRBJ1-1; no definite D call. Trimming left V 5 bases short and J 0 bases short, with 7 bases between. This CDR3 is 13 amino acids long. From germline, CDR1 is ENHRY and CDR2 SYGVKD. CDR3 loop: CAISYGMNTEAFF. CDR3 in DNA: TGTGCCATCAGTTACGGTATGAACACTGAAGCTTTCTTT.

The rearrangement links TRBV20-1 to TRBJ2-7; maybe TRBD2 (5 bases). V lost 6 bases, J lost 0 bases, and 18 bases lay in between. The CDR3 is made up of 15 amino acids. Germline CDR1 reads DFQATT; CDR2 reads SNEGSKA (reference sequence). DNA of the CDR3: TGCAGTGCCGGCAAAGGACTCTTAAGCTCCTACGAGCAGTACTTC. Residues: CSAGKGLLSSYEQYF.

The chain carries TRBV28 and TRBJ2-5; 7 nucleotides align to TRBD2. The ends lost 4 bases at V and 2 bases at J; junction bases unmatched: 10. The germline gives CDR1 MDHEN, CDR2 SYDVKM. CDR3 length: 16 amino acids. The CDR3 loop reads CASSSPLAWGQETQYF. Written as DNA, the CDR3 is TGTGCCAGCAGTTCGCCACTAGCGTGGGGACAAGAGACCCAGTACTTC.

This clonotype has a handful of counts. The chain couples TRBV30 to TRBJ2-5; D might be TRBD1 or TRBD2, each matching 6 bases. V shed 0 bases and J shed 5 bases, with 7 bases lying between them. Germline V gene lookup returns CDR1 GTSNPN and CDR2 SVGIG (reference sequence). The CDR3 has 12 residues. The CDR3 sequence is CAWSVGGETQYF. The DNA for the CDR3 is TGTGCCTGGAGTGTAGGGGGGGAGACCCAGTACTTC.

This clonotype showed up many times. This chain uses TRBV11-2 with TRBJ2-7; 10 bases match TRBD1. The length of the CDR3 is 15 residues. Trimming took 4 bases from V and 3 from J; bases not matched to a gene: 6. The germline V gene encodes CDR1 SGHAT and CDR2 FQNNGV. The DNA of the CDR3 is TGTGCCAGCAGCTGGGGGACAGGGGTCGGCTACGAGCAGTACTTC. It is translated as CASSWGTGVGYEQYF. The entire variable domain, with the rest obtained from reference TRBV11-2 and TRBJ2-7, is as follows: EAGVAQSPRYKIIEKRQSVAFWCNPISGHATLYWYQQILGQGPKLLIQFQNNGVVDDSQLPKDRFSAERLKGVDSTLKIQPAKLEDSAVYLCASSWGTGVGYEQYFGPGTRLTVT.

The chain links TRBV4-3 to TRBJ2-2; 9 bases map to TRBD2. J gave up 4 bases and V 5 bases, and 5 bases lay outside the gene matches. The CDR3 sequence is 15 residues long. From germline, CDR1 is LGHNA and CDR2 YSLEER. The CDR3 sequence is CASSRLAEGTGELFF. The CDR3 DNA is TGCGCCAGCAGCAGACTAGCGGAGGGCACCGGGGAGCTGTTTTTT.

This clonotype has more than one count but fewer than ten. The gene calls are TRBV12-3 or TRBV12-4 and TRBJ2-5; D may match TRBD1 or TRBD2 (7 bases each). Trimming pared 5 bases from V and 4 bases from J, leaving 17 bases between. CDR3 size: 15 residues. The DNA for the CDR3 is TGTGCCAGCAGTGGACCGACAGGGAGGGGAGAGACCCAGTACTTC. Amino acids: CASSGPTGRGETQYF.

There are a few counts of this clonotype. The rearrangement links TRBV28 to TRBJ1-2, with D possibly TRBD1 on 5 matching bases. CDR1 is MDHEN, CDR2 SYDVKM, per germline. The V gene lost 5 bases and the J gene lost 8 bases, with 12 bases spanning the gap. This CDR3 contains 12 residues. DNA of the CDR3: TGTGCCAGCAGTACGGGGCCCTCCGGCTACACCTTC. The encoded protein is CASSTGPSGYTF.

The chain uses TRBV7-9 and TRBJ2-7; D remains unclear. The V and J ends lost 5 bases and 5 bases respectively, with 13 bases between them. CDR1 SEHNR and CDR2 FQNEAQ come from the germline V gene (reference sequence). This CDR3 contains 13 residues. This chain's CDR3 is CASSRSGSHEQYF. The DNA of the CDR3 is TGTGCCAGCAGCCGATCAGGAAGTCACGAGCAGTACTTC.

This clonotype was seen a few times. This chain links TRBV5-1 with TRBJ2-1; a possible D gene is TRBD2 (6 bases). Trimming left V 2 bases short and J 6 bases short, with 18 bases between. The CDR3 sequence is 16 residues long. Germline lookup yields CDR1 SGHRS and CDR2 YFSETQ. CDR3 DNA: TGCGCCAGCAGCTTAACCGGGCGGGCGGGACGCAATGAGCAGTTCTTC. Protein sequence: CASSLTGRAGRNEQFF.

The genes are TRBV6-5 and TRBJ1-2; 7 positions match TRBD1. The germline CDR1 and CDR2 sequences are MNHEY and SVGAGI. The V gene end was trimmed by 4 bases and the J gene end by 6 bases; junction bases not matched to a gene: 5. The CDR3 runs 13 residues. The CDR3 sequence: CASSFGTEDGYTF. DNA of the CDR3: TGTGCCAGCAGTTTCGGGACAGAGGATGGCTACACCTTC.

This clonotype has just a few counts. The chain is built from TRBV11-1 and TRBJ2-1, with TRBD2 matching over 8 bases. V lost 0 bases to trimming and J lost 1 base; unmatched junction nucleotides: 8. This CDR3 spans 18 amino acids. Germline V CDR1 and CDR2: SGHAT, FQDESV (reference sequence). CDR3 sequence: CASSLARSGGWSYNEQFF. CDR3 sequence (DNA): TGTGCCAGCAGCTTAGCGCGAAGCGGGGGTTGGTCCTACAATGAGCAGTTCTTC.

The CDR3 DNA is TGTGCCAGCAGTGGAACCAGAACTGGGGAGCTGTTTTTT. As protein: CASSGTRTGELFF. V gene TRBV25-1 combines with J gene TRBJ2-2; D gene uncertain. Germline V gene sequence: CDR1 MGHDK, CDR2 SYGVNS. The CDR3 length is 13 residues. The V and J ends lost 4 bases and 8 bases respectively, with 11 bases between them.

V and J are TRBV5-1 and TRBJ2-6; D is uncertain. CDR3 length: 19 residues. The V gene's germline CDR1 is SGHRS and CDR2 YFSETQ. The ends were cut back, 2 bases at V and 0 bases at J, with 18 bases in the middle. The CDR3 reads CASSFELHTGGSGANVLTF. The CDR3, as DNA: TGCGCCAGCAGCTTCGAACTACATACTGGCGGCTCTGGGGCCAACGTCCTGACTTTC.

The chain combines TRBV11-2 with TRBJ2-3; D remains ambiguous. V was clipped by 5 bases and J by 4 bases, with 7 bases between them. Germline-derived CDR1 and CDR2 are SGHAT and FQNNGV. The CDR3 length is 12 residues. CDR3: CASSPWADTQYF. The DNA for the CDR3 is TGTGCCAGCAGCCCATGGGCAGATACGCAGTATTTT.

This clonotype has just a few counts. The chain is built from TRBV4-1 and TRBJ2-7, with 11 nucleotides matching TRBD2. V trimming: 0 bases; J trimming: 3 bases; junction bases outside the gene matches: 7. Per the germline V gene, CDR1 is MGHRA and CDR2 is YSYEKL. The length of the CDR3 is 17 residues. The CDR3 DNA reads TGCGCCAGCAGCCAAGACTCCCCTAGCGGGGGGCGCTACGAGCAGTACTTC. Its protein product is CASSQDSPSGGRYEQYF.

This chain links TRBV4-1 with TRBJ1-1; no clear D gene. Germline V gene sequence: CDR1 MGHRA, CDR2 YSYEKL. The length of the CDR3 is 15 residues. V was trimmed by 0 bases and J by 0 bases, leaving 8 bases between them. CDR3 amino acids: CASSQDWTLNTEAFF. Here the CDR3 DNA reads TGCGCCAGCAGCCAAGATTGGACTCTGAACACTGAAGCTTTCTTT.

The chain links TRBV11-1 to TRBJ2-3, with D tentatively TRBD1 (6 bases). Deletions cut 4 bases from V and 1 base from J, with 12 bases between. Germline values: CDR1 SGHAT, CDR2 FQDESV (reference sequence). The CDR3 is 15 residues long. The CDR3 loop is CASSYRDNGTDTQYF. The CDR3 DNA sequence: TGTGCCAGCAGCTATAGGGACAACGGCACAGATACGCAGTATTTT.

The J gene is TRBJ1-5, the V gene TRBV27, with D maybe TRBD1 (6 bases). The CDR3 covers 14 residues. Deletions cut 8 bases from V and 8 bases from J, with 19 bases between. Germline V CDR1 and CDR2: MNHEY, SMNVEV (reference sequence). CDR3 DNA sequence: TGTGCCAGCGGACTTGTGGGGGCGGGAAAGCCCCAGCATTTT. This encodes CASGLVGAGKPQHF.

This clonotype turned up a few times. The CDR3 coding sequence is TGTGCCAGCAGTTTTCGGTCCAGCCTCAATCAGCCCCAGCATTTT. It specifies CASSFRSSLNQPQHF. The chain combines TRBV12-3 or TRBV12-4 with TRBJ1-5; D not resolved. The CDR3 covers 15 residues. V was pared by 3 bases and J by 3 bases, with 12 bases between.